This TCR beta chain was retrieved from a study of OX40 agonist ivuxolimab in advanced cancers. Background on the study: Dose-escalation patients were diagnosed with hepatocellular carcinoma, melanoma, renal cell cancer or head and neck cancer. Partial responses were recorded for three patients, including one with hepatocellular carcinoma and two with cutaneous melanoma. General study results and limits: At 0.1-3.0 mg/kg, partial responders had clonal expansion among the lowest observed. Researchers did not determine the expanded peripheral T cells' antigen specificity.

Points on this clone: Its antigen is not known.

Using immunoSEQ multiplex PCR, the repertoire was profiled, and TCRdb retains in-frame clones only, with some absent. Among approximately 30,000 clones listed, less than 90% were seen once. This TCR was sampled from an adult with an advanced solid tumor such as melanoma, head and neck, liver or kidney cancer. Specimen: CD4+ or CD8+ T cells sorted from blood, collected in a trial of the OX40 agonist ivuxolimab.

CDR3 residues: CASSLTGYNTEAFF. The CDR3 DNA reads TGCGCCAGCAGCTTGACAGGATATAACACTGAAGCTTTCTTT. The chain employs TRBV5-1 and TRBJ1-1; weak D call: TRBD1 (5 bases). The CDR3 extends over 14 amino acids. Germline CDR1 reads SGHRS; CDR2 reads YFSETQ. The V end was cut by 1 base, the J end by 2 bases, with 9 bases between.